The 29 T cell receptor beta chains in this list originate from one sample, sequenced in a study of CD8 T cell repertoires and HIV-1 epitope variants. Their specific antigens are unknown. Only in-frame clones appear in the TCRdb table, and some are missing; sequencing was by immunoSEQ multiplex PCR. The sample contains around 5,000 clones, 65% of which appear only once. Sequencing used cultured CD8+ T cells derived from PBMCs. These receptors originate from a male donor with HIV.

Only one count was recorded for this clone. V gene TRBV4-3 combines with J gene TRBJ2-1; TRBD2 matches at 8 bases. V lost 0 bases and J lost 7; bases outside the gene matches: 5. CDR1 and CDR2 from the germline V gene are LGHNA and YSLEER. The length of the CDR3 is 15 residues. This chain's CDR3 is CASSQDGASGNEQFF. As DNA, the CDR3 is TGCGCCAGCAGCCAAGATGGGGCTAGCGGGAATGAGCAGTTCTTC.

The rearrangement joins TRBV7-9 to TRBJ2-2, with 7 nucleotides matching TRBD1. V lost 5 bases, J lost 4 bases, and 4 bases stayed unmatched. Looked up from germline, CDR1 is SEHNR and CDR2 is FQNEAQ (reference sequence). CDR3 size: 14 residues. The CDR3 sequence is CASSPTGATGELFF. CDR3 nucleotide sequence: TGTGCCAGCAGCCCCACAGGGGCCACCGGGGAGCTGTTTTTT.

The chain combines TRBV5-1 with TRBJ2-2, with a possible D match to TRBD2 (6 bases). Trimming pared 1 base from V and 1 base from J, leaving 11 bases between. Germline values: CDR1 SGHRS, CDR2 YFSETQ. The CDR3 is 16 residues long. CDR3 residues: CASSLLGSGNTGELFF. The CDR3 coding sequence is TGCGCCAGCAGCTTGTTAGGTAGCGGGAACACCGGGGAGCTGTTTTTT.

V is TRBV11-3 and J is TRBJ2-3; D possibly corresponds to TRBD2 (5 bases). Trimming cost V 5 bases and J 5 bases, with 17 bases left between them. The CDR3 loop spans 15 amino acids. CDR1 is SGHNT and CDR2 is YENEEA in the germline V gene. The CDR3 DNA reads as TGTGCCAGCAGCCGAAGAGAGGGAGTGGGAGATACGCAGTATTTT. Its protein is CASSRREGVGDTQYF.

This clone has just a few counts. This sequence joins TRBV19 and TRBJ2-2, with TRBD1 matching 7 bases. The CDR3 runs to 16 residues. The junction had 16 bases not matched to a gene; V was cut back by 7 bases and J by 8 bases. Germline CDR1 reads LNHDA; CDR2 reads SQIVND (reference sequence). CDR3 sequence reads: CASKGYAGQATGELFF. In DNA form, the CDR3 reads TGTGCCAGTAAAGGTTATGCCGGACAGGCGACGGGGGAGCTGTTTTTT.

The chain carries TRBV4-3 and TRBJ2-5, with 7 nucleotides matching TRBD2. The germline gives CDR1 LGHNA, CDR2 YSLEER. Trimming removed 0 bases from V and 4 bases from J; junction bases left unmatched: 5. This CDR3 spans 15 amino acids. The CDR3 bases are TGCGCCAGCAGCCAAGATCTTTCTAGCGGAGAGACCCAGTACTTC. Amino acids: CASSQDLSSGETQYF.

This chain links TRBV19 with TRBJ2-3; 7 positions agree with TRBD1. V was clipped by 5 bases and J by 2 bases; unmatched bases: 10. Germline V gene sequence: CDR1 LNHDA, CDR2 SQIVND (reference sequence). The CDR3 has 16 amino acids. CDR3 nucleotide sequence: TGTGCCAGTAGTTGGGGGACAGAAACCTCCACAGATACGCAGTATTTT. Translating it yields CASSWGTETSTDTQYF.

This sequence joins TRBV9 and TRBJ2-4; tentative D call: TRBD1 (5 bases). This CDR3 is 15 amino acids long. The germline V gene encodes CDR1 SGDLS and CDR2 YYNGEE. Trimming took off 1 base at V and 2 bases at J, with 10 bases between the two ends. DNA of the CDR3: TGTGCCAGCAGCGTATATTCAGGGCCCAAAAACATTCAGTACTTC. Residues: CASSVYSGPKNIQYF.

The CDR3 loop is CASSLLPSNTEAFF. CDR3 sequence (DNA): TGTGCCAGCAGTTTATTACCGTCGAACACTGAAGCTTTCTTT. The chain employs TRBV28 and TRBJ1-1; D remains unclear. This CDR3 contains 14 residues. Between the trimmed V and J ends, which lost 1 base and 1 base, there was a span of 7 bases. Germline V gene sequence: CDR1 MDHEN, CDR2 SYDVKM.

This sequence joins TRBV9 and TRBJ2-3; TRBD2 matches 8 bases. The CDR3 sequence is 16 residues long. J lost 4 bases, V lost 1 base, and 8 bases had no gene match. Germline-derived CDR1 and CDR2 are SGDLS and YYNGEE. The CDR3 here is CASSVMVGGGSDTQYF. The CDR3 coding sequence is TGTGCCAGCAGCGTAATGGTTGGCGGGGGGTCAGATACGCAGTATTTT.

The chain combines TRBV4-3 with TRBJ1-2; TRBD1 matches at 7 bases. Germline values: CDR1 LGHNA, CDR2 YSLEER. CDR3 length: 16 residues. J gave up 4 bases and V 0 bases, and 8 bases lay outside the gene matches. In DNA, the CDR3 is TGCGCCAGCAGCCAAGAAGGAGGGGGCGCTCCCTATGGCTACACCTTC. This gives the protein CASSQEGGGAPYGYTF.

The chain couples TRBV5-1 to TRBJ2-1, with D unclear. V was shortened by 0 bases and J by 5 bases, with 6 bases between the two germline ends. Germline V gene lookup returns CDR1 SGHRS and CDR2 YFSETQ. The CDR3 length is 13 residues. CDR3 DNA: TGCGCCAGCAGCTTGGACAGAAACAATGAGCAGTTCTTC. Translated, it gives CASSLDRNNEQFF.

This clone was observed a few times. The genes are TRBV13 and TRBJ1-1; D call uncertain. Trimming left V 5 bases short and J 3 bases short, with 16 bases between. The CDR3 has 15 residues. Germline V gene lookup returns CDR1 PRHDT and CDR2 FYEKMQ (reference sequence). In DNA, the CDR3 is TGTGCCAGCAGCGCCTATGCGGGGTGGGACACTGAAGCTTTCTTT. Translating it yields CASSAYAGWDTEAFF.

This clone showed up just a few times. The chain is built from TRBV28 and TRBJ1-4; D unresolved. CDR1 and CDR2 (germline): MDHEN, SYDVKM. V lost 5 bases and J 6 bases, leaving 4 bases between the germline ends. There are 11 residues in the CDR3. The CDR3 protein is CASSLDEKLFF. The CDR3 DNA reads TGTGCCAGCAGTCTGGATGAAAAACTGTTTTTT.

This chain connects TRBV13 to TRBJ2-7; D is perhaps TRBD1 or TRBD2 (5 bases each). Trimming shortened V by 0 bases and J by 4 bases, and 10 bases separated the two germline ends. Germline CDR1 is PRHDT and CDR2 is FYEKMQ (reference sequence). The length of the CDR3 is 14 residues. CDR3 nucleotide sequence: TGTGCCAGCAGCTTAGGGGGGGATACTTACGAGCAGTACTTC. This gives the protein CASSLGGDTYEQYF.

This clone is deemed medium-sized. The rearrangement links TRBV7-8 to TRBJ2-7; TRBD1 matches 7 bases. After removal of 8 bases from V and 6 bases from J, the junction contained 7 bases not matched to a gene. CDR1 SGHVS and CDR2 FQNEAQ come from the germline V gene. The CDR3 covers 12 residues. The CDR3 protein is CASGPGGSEQYF. In DNA, the CDR3 is TGTGCCAGCGGTCCAGGGGGATCCGAGCAGTACTTC.

This rearrangement joins TRBV12-1 to TRBJ2-2. TRBV12-1 is a known pseudogene. This CDR3 is 14 amino acids long. CDR3 bases: TGTGCCAGCAGCTTTGAACGACCTACCGGGGAGCTGTTTTTT. This sequence encodes CASSFERPTGELFF.

This clone showed up just once. The DNA of the CDR3 is TGTGCCAGCACAGAGAATAATGAAAAACTGTTTTTT. Its protein is CASTENNEKLFF. V gene TRBV6-6 combines with J gene TRBJ1-4; D is uncertain. Germline V gene data show CDR1 as MNHNY and CDR2 as SVGAGI (reference sequence). This CDR3 is built from 12 residues. V lost 7 bases and J lost 4, with 7 bases in between.

This chain links TRBV5-1 with TRBJ2-7, with 10 bases identical to TRBD2. CDR1 and CDR2 (germline): SGHRS, YFSETQ. V lost 4 bases, J lost 4 bases, and 8 bases stayed unmatched. The CDR3 sequence is 15 residues long. CDR3 in DNA: TGCGCCAGCAGCCTAGCGGGAGCGGTCCAGTACGAGCAGTACTTC. Encoded protein: CASSLAGAVQYEQYF.

This rearrangement joins TRBV6-5 to TRBJ2-7; TRBD1 matches 9 bases. The CDR3 runs to 14 residues. V shed 4 bases, J shed 5 bases, and the junction held 6 bases outside the gene matches. The germline CDR1 and CDR2 sequences are MNHEY and SVGAGI. CDR3 in amino acids: CASSFGTGSHEQYF. In DNA, the CDR3 is TGTGCCAGCAGTTTTGGGACAGGGTCCCACGAGCAGTACTTC.

This chain uses TRBV28 with TRBJ2-7; maybe TRBD1 (5 bases). CDR3 size: 12 residues. The V and J ends lost 4 bases and 3 bases respectively, with 7 bases between them. From germline, CDR1 is MDHEN and CDR2 SYDVKM. CDR3 loop: CASSYDSYEQYF. In DNA, the CDR3 is TGTGCCAGCAGTTATGACAGCTACGAGCAGTACTTC.

The chain employs TRBV28 and TRBJ1-4; 7 nucleotides match TRBD1. Germline-derived CDR1 and CDR2 are MDHEN and SYDVKM. The CDR3 is 17 residues long. With 2 bases clipped from V and 5 bases from J, the junction kept 11 bases outside the gene matches. The CDR3 loop reads CASSLRETGWENEKLFF. DNA for the CDR3: TGTGCCAGCAGTTTAAGGGAGACAGGGTGGGAGAATGAAAAACTGTTTTTT. Complete variable domain (other parts from reference TRBV28 and TRBJ1-4): DVKVTQSSRYLVKRTGEKVFLECVQDMDHENMFWYRQDPGLGLRLIYFSYDVKMKEKGDIPEGYSVSREKKERFSLILESASTNQTSMYLCASSLRETGWENEKLFFGSGTQLSVL.

This clone was counted a single time. The genes are TRBV6-5 and TRBJ1-2, with a possible D match to TRBD1 (6 bases). Deletions cut 4 bases from V and 9 bases from J, with 9 bases between. CDR1 is MNHEY and CDR2 is SVGAGI in the germline V gene. There are 11 residues in the CDR3. The CDR3 region is CASSLGGSYTF. CDR3 DNA: TGTGCCAGCAGTTTGGGGGGCAGCTACACCTTC.

This clone appeared a few times. The V and J genes are TRBV5-8 and TRBJ2-3; 10 nucleotides match TRBD1. The CDR3 extends over 15 amino acids. After removal of 3 bases from V and 1 base from J, the junction contained 2 bases not matched to a gene. Germline CDR1 SGHTS, CDR2 YDEGEE. In nucleotides, the CDR3 is TGTGCCAGCAGCTCCGGGACAGGGGGCACAGATACGCAGTATTTT. Residues: CASSSGTGGTDTQYF.

This rearrangement joins TRBV5-4 to TRBJ2-7; D is unclear. This CDR3 comprises 11 residues. CDR1 is SGHNT and CDR2 is YYREEE in the germline V gene (reference sequence). Trimming pared 1 base from V and 5 bases from J, leaving 4 bases between. CDR3 DNA sequence: TGTGCCAGCAGCTTGTCCCACGAGCAGTACTTC. Its translation is CASSLSHEQYF.

The V and J genes are TRBV13 and TRBJ2-1, with no clear D. Germline V gene data show CDR1 as PRHDT and CDR2 as FYEKMQ (reference sequence). CDR3 length: 13 amino acids. V gave up 2 bases and J gave up 2 bases, with 4 bases separating them. CDR3 bases: TGTGCCAGCAGCTTACTGGCCTACAATGAGCAGTTCTTC. It encodes CASSLLAYNEQFF. The variable domain in full, with the rest retrieved from reference TRBV13 and TRBJ2-1, is AAGVIQSPRHLIKEKRETATLKCYPIPRHDTVYWYQQGPGQDPQFLISFYEKMQSDKGSIPDRFSAQQFSDYHSELNMSSLELGDSALYFCASSLLAYNEQFFGPGTRLTVL.

This clone appeared a few times. This chain links TRBV6-5 with TRBJ2-1, with a weak D call TRBD1 (6 bases). Germline-derived CDR1 and CDR2 are MNHEY and SVGAGI. CDR3 length equals 15 residues. The V end was cut by 2 bases, the J end by 8 bases, with 16 bases between. The CDR3 DNA reads TGTGCCAGCAGTTACGGGGGCAGGGGTTATGATGAGCAGTTCTTC. Residues: CASSYGGRGYDEQFF.

The chain combines TRBV5-5 with TRBJ2-3; 9 bases are shared with TRBD2. Germline V CDR1 and CDR2: SGHKS, YYEKEE (reference sequence). The CDR3 contains 15 residues. With V trimmed by 0 bases and J by 1 base, 0 bases remained unmatched. The DNA for the CDR3 is TGTGCCAGCAGCTTGGGGACTAGCGGCACAGATACGCAGTATTTT. Encoded protein: CASSLGTSGTDTQYF.

The genes are TRBV6-5 and TRBJ2-1; 7 nucleotides agree with TRBD2. Trimming cost V 0 bases and J 4 bases; bases outside gene matches: 6. The length of the CDR3 is 16 residues. The germline V gene has CDR1 MNHEY and CDR2 SVGAGI. CDR3 sequence reads: CASSYSSSSGYNEQFF. As DNA, the CDR3 is TGTGCCAGCAGTTACTCATCGTCTAGCGGTTACAATGAGCAGTTCTTC.